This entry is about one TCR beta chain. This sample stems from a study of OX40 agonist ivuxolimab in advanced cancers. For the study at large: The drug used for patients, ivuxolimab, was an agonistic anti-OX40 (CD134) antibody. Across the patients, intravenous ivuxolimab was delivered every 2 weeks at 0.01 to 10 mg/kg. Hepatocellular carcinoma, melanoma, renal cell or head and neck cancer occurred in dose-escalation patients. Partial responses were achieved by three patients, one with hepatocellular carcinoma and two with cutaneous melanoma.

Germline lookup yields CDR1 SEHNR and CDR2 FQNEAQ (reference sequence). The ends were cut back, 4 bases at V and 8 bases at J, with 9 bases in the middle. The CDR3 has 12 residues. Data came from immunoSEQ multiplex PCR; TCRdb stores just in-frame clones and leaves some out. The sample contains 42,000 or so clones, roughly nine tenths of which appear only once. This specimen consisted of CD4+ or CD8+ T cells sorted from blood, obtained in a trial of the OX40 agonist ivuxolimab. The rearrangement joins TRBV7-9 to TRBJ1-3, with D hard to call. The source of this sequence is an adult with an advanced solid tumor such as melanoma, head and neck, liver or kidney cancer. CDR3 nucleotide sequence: TGTGCCAGCAGCTGGGCGAGGGACACCATATATTTT. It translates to CASSWARDTIYF.